The 29 T cell receptor beta chains given below trace back to one sample, sequenced in a study of technical replicates of blood from four donors. The table came from immunoSEQ multiplex PCR; TCRdb's copy has only in-frame clones and leaves some out. The sample lists fewer than 60,000 clones, about 95% occurring once. Sequenced: PBMCs. Every receptor here comes from a human donor in good health. Some clones in this sample may be carry-over from other donors' samples.

This chain links TRBV6-6 with TRBJ1-5; 9 positions agree with TRBD1. V was clipped by 6 bases and J by 2 bases; unmatched bases: 5. Germline V lookup: CDR1 MNHNY, CDR2 SVGAGI (reference sequence). This CDR3 comprises 15 residues. CDR3 residues: CASRRDRERNQPQHF. The DNA for the CDR3 is TGTGCCAGCAGAAGGGACAGGGAACGCAATCAGCCCCAGCATTTT.

This chain links TRBV19 with TRBJ2-1; weak D call: TRBD2 (6 bases). V dropped 2 bases and J dropped 7 bases, with 12 bases sitting between them. This CDR3 comprises 14 residues. Germline CDR1 LNHDA, CDR2 SQIVND (reference sequence). This CDR3 reads CASSIFGSENEQFF. DNA of the CDR3: TGTGCCAGTAGTATATTCGGGAGTGAGAATGAGCAGTTCTTC. Drawing the rest from reference TRBV19 and TRBJ2-1, the complete variable domain is DGGITQSPKYLFRKEGQNVTLSCEQNLNHDAMYWYRQDPGQGLRLIYYSQIVNDFQKGDIAEGYSVSREKKESFPLTVTSAQKNPTAFYLCASSIFGSENEQFFGPGTRLTVL.

V gene TRBV4-1 combines with J gene TRBJ2-2; 10 positions agree with TRBD2. This CDR3 has 16 residues. V lost 5 bases to trimming and J lost 2 bases; unmatched junction nucleotides: 5. Germline assignment: CDR1 MGHRA and CDR2 YSYEKL. The CDR3 loop reads CASSSRTSGNTGELFF. Here the CDR3 DNA reads TGCGCCAGCAGCTCCCGGACTAGCGGTAACACCGGGGAGCTGTTTTTT.

J is TRBJ2-1 and V is TRBV7-8; TRBD2 matches at 7 bases. Losses at the gene ends were 5 bases for V and 1 base for J; bases not matched to a gene: 14. This CDR3 is 18 amino acids long. CDR1 and CDR2 (germline): SGHVS, FQNEAQ. The CDR3 bases are TGTGCCAGCAGCCCTCGTTCCCTTGACGGGAGGTCCTACAATGAGCAGTTCTTC. Its protein product is CASSPRSLDGRSYNEQFF.

V gene TRBV4-3 combines with J gene TRBJ1-1; D uncertain. V gave up 1 base and J gave up 4 bases, with 13 bases separating them. This CDR3 region has 15 residues. Germline V gives CDR1 LGHNA, CDR2 YSLEER. The CDR3 DNA is TGCGCCAGCAGCCAAGGTCCGGGGTTGGGCACTGAAGCTTTCTTT. Translation gives CASSQGPGLGTEAFF.

V usage is TRBV6-1 and J usage is TRBJ1-2; tentatively, D is TRBD1 (5 bases). The CDR3 spans 12 residues. Germline CDR1 MNHNS, CDR2 SASEGT. Trimming left V 7 bases short and J 4 bases short, with 10 bases between. The CDR3 region is CASNGHLYGYTF. CDR3 in DNA: TGTGCCAGCAATGGACACCTCTATGGCTACACCTTC.

The chain carries TRBV6-5 and TRBJ2-7, with a weak D call TRBD2 (5 bases). V dropped 5 bases and J dropped 3 bases, with 14 bases sitting between them. CDR3 length: 14 residues. CDR1 and CDR2 from the germline V gene are MNHEY and SVGAGI. This chain's CDR3 is CASSVNSDLYEQYF. In DNA, the CDR3 is TGTGCCAGCAGTGTCAATAGCGATCTCTACGAGCAGTACTTC.

This chain uses TRBV7-4 with TRBJ2-7; TRBD2 might be the D (7 bases). Between the trimmed V and J ends, which lost 8 bases and 4 bases, there was a span of 21 bases. The CDR3 length is 15 residues. Germline V gene sequence: CDR1 SGHVT, CDR2 SQSDAQ. CDR3 DNA sequence: TGTGCCAGCGGGGGGGCGGTGACCCAAGGGTACGAGCAGTACTTC. This codes for CASGGAVTQGYEQYF.

The rearrangement links TRBV5-6 to TRBJ1-4; maybe TRBD1 (6 bases). CDR1 and CDR2 (germline): SGHDT, YYEEEE. This CDR3 comprises 14 residues. V lost 3 bases and J 7 bases, leaving 13 bases between the germline ends. The CDR3 protein is CASSYDRKGEKLFF. CDR3 sequence (DNA): TGTGCCAGCAGCTACGACAGGAAGGGTGAAAAACTGTTTTTT.

The chain recombines TRBV7-2 with TRBJ2-5; D might be TRBD2 (6 bases). Germline V gene data show CDR1 as SGHTA and CDR2 as FQGNSA. This CDR3 region has 15 residues. V was shortened by 1 base and J by 1 base, with 10 bases between the two germline ends. CDR3 DNA sequence: TGTGCCAGCAGCTTAGTAAGGGGACTCCAAGAGACCCAGTACTTC. Translating gives CASSLVRGLQETQYF.

J is TRBJ2-1 and V is TRBV7-8, with TRBD2 matching over 7 bases. The CDR3 extends over 15 amino acids. Germline V lookup: CDR1 SGHVS, CDR2 FQNEAQ. V was clipped by 2 bases and J by 8 bases; unmatched bases: 9. In DNA form, the CDR3 reads TGTGCCAGCAGCTTATATCGGGAGGCCGGGGATGAGCAGTTCTTC. As protein: CASSLYREAGDEQFF.

This chain links TRBV9 with TRBJ1-2, with D possibly matching TRBD1 (5 bases). V was cut by 2 bases and J by 4 bases, with 12 bases left in between. This CDR3 has 14 residues. In germline, CDR1 is SGDLS, CDR2 YYNGEE. CDR3 amino acids: CASSVGAGTYGYTF. The CDR3 DNA follows: TGTGCCAGCAGCGTTGGGGCAGGCACCTATGGCTACACCTTC.

This sequence joins TRBV5-4 and TRBJ1-2, with 10 bases identical to TRBD1. Germline loops: CDR1 SGHNT, CDR2 YYREEE (reference sequence). The CDR3 totals 15 residues. After removal of 5 bases from V and 5 bases from J, the junction contained 9 bases not matched to a gene. The CDR3: CASSLETGGPYGYTF. The CDR3 DNA reads as TGTGCCAGCAGTTTAGAGACAGGGGGCCCTTATGGCTACACCTTC.

The rearrangement joins TRBV15 to TRBJ1-4, with D possibly TRBD1 on 6 matching bases. Germline V lookup: CDR1 LNHNV, CDR2 YYDKDF (reference sequence). Deletions cut 1 base from V and 5 bases from J, with 17 bases between. CDR3 length equals 17 residues. Written as DNA, the CDR3 is TGTGCCACCAGCAGAGGGGACATATATTCTGGGAATGAAAAACTGTTTTTT. This codes for CATSRGDIYSGNEKLFF. The variable domain in full, with the rest retrieved from reference TRBV15 and TRBJ1-4, is DAMVIQNPRYQVTQFGKPVTLSCSQTLNHNVMYWYQQKSSQAPKLLFHYYDKDFNNEADTPDNFQSRRPNTSFCFLDIRSPGLGDTAMYLCATSRGDIYSGNEKLFFGSGTQLSVL.

V and J are TRBV13 and TRBJ2-7; a weak D match, TRBD2 (7 bases). This CDR3 has 15 residues. The germline CDR1 and CDR2 sequences are PRHDT and FYEKMQ (reference sequence). The V end was cut by 1 base, the J end by 3 bases, with 13 bases between. CDR3 sequence: CASSLAGGGVYEQYF. For the CDR3, the DNA is TGTGCCAGCAGCTTAGCCGGCGGGGGCGTCTACGAGCAGTACTTC.

The V call is TRBV6-1, the J call TRBJ1-4, with D possibly being TRBD1 (5 bases). The CDR3 loop spans 11 amino acids. Trimming pared 7 bases from V and 7 bases from J, leaving 7 bases between. Germline assignment: CDR1 MNHNS and CDR2 SASEGT. The CDR3 DNA is TGTGCCAGCATCGGGGGTGAAAAACTGTTTTTT. Residues: CASIGGEKLFF.

The chain has TRBV5-1 and TRBJ2-1, with 7 bases identical to TRBD1. The CDR3 covers 16 residues. After removal of 4 bases from V and 5 bases from J, the junction contained 12 bases not matched to a gene. Germline V gene sequence: CDR1 SGHRS, CDR2 YFSETQ. The CDR3 region has the DNA TGCGCCAGCAGCAAGCGACCTCAGGGGGACCACAATGAGCAGTTCTTC. Translated, it gives CASSKRPQGDHNEQFF.

The genes are TRBV7-2 and TRBJ1-5, with 11 bases that match TRBD1. CDR3 length: 13 residues. V lost 8 bases to trimming and J lost 7 bases; unmatched junction nucleotides: 4. Germline V gene sequence: CDR1 SGHTA, CDR2 FQGNSA. The CDR3: CASGQGAGQPQHF. CDR3 sequence (DNA): TGTGCCAGCGGACAGGGGGCGGGCCAGCCCCAGCATTTT.

This chain uses TRBV19 with TRBJ2-2, with 7 positions matching TRBD1. Germline lookup yields CDR1 LNHDA and CDR2 SQIVND (reference sequence). The CDR3 contains 15 residues. The ends lost 10 bases at V and 6 bases at J; junction bases unmatched: 14. CDR3 amino acids: CANLKTGMWSGELFF. Written as DNA, the CDR3 is TGTGCCAACTTAAAGACAGGGATGTGGTCCGGGGAGCTGTTTTTT.

This chain joins TRBV4-3 and TRBJ1-6, with TRBD1 identical over 7 bases. Germline V gene data show CDR1 as LGHNA and CDR2 as YSLEER. The CDR3 covers 14 residues. V was clipped by 1 base and J by 7 bases; unmatched bases: 1. DNA of the CDR3: TGCGCCAGCAGCCAAGCGGGACAGAATTCACCCCTCCACTTT. Protein product: CASSQAGQNSPLHF.

The chain recombines TRBV7-8 with TRBJ1-1; 7 bases map to TRBD1. J gave up 8 bases and V 5 bases, and 11 bases lay outside the gene matches. Per germline, CDR1 SGHVS and CDR2 FQNEAQ. The CDR3 length is 14 residues. CDR3 DNA sequence: TGTGCCAGCAGCCTTCGGACAGGCCGGGGGGAAGCTTTCTTT. This translates into CASSLRTGRGEAFF.

This chain uses TRBV27 with TRBJ1-4, with 7 bases aligning to TRBD1. The V segment lost 2 bases and the J segment 2 bases; nucleotides outside the gene matches: 5. Germline V lookup: CDR1 MNHEY, CDR2 SMNVEV (reference sequence). This CDR3 has 16 amino acids. CDR3 in amino acids: CASSLRAGQTNEKLFF. The CDR3 nucleotides are TGTGCCAGCAGTTTAAGGGCGGGACAGACTAATGAAAAACTGTTTTTT.

This chain links TRBV15 with TRBJ2-2; tentatively, D is TRBD2 (6 bases). Germline CDR1 and CDR2: LNHNV and YYDKDF (reference sequence). Deletions cut 9 bases from V and 5 bases from J, with 16 bases between. CDR3 length: 14 residues. The CDR3 spells CATTRGSGTGELFF. Here the CDR3 DNA reads TGTGCCACGACCCGGGGGTCTGGGACCGGGGAGCTGTTTTTT.

This clone appeared a single time. The V gene is TRBV7-8, the J gene TRBJ2-7, with TRBD1 as a possible D gene (5 bases). From germline, CDR1 is SGHVS and CDR2 FQNEAQ. The CDR3 consists of 14 residues. V shed 2 bases and J shed 0 bases, with 8 bases lying between them. The chain's CDR3 is CASSLLQGSYEQYF. The DNA for the CDR3 is TGTGCCAGCAGCTTACTCCAGGGCTCCTACGAGCAGTACTTC.

The V call is TRBV7-8, the J call TRBJ1-1; weak D call: TRBD1 (5 bases). Germline V gives CDR1 SGHVS, CDR2 FQNEAQ. Trimming pared 6 bases from V and 4 bases from J, leaving 15 bases between. The CDR3 runs to 14 residues. This CDR3 is CASRTGGGSTEAFF. As DNA, the CDR3 is TGTGCCAGCAGAACCGGGGGGGGGAGCACTGAAGCTTTCTTT.

The gene calls are TRBV9 and TRBJ1-1, with D unresolved. There are 14 residues in the CDR3. CDR1 and CDR2 from the germline V gene are SGDLS and YYNGEE. The V end was cut by 4 bases, the J end by 4 bases, with 14 bases between. CDR3 in amino acids: CASSPRTAATEAFF. The CDR3 coding sequence is TGTGCCAGCAGCCCCCGCACCGCGGCCACTGAAGCTTTCTTT.

This rearrangement joins TRBV2 to TRBJ2-5, with a weak D call TRBD2 (6 bases). Germline CDR1 and CDR2: SNHLY and FYNNEI. V lost 0 bases and J lost 1, with 12 bases in between. The CDR3 loop spans 16 amino acids. DNA of the CDR3: TGTGCCAGCAGTGAAGCGCCCGGGAGCGCCCAAGAGACCCAGTACTTC. It specifies CASSEAPGSAQETQYF.

The DNA for the CDR3 is TGTGCCAGCAGCCCTGGAATGGGGGCGAACAATGAGCAGTTCTTC. This encodes CASSPGMGANNEQFF. This chain uses TRBV7-3 with TRBJ2-1, with TRBD1 as a possible D gene (6 bases). CDR3 length: 15 residues. Germline assignment: CDR1 SGHTA and CDR2 FQGTGA. Trimming stripped 5 bases from V and 5 bases from J, with 16 bases between.

This sequence joins TRBV7-7 and TRBJ2-2, with D uncertain. V lost 5 bases to trimming and J lost 6 bases, with 10 bases between them. The CDR3 totals 13 residues. Per germline, CDR1 SSHAT and CDR2 FNYEAQ (reference sequence). The CDR3 DNA is TGTGCCAGCAGCCCTCAGGTGGCCGGGGAGCTGTTTTTT. Protein sequence: CASSPQVAGELFF.